This T cell receptor (beta chain) was sequenced in a study of T cell clones after liver transplantation. The assay was immunoSEQ multiplex PCR, and TCRdb's table has in-frame clones only and misses some. The profile covers 70,000 to 85,000 clones, with about 80% appearing a single time and 0.6% taken by the ten largest. The V gene's germline CDR1 is SGHRS and CDR2 YFSETQ. The CDR3 loop spans 14 amino acids. The germline V and J ends were trimmed by 2 bases and 5 bases, with 13 bases remaining between them. Sequenced material: CD4+ T cells from blood, taken before liver transplant. This sequence was found in a human donor who received a liver transplant. The chain joins TRBV5-1 to TRBJ2-5; a weak D match, TRBD2 (6 bases). Here the CDR3 DNA reads TGCGCCAGCAGCTTTGAAGGGAGGAGGGAGACCCAGTACTTC. Amino acid sequence: CASSFEGRRETQYF.